This is a list of T cell receptor beta chains from one sample in a study of blood T cell repertoires in COVID-19. This table comes from immunoSEQ multiplex PCR, and its TCRdb copy is limited to in-frame clones, with some not included. The repertoire holds about 300,000 clones, with 85% as singletons. Sequencing was performed on peripheral blood. Every receptor here comes from a human donor in a cohort sampled during active COVID-19. The CDR3 runs from the conserved cysteine through the conserved F or W. The D gene is left open where the match is weak. Part of the rows lack a size; the others show once, few, many or a class for expanded clones.

clone_size: once; j_call: TRBJ1-4; d_call: NA; v_call: TRBV7-9; cdr3_nt: TGTGCCAGCAGCTTACCCTCGGAAAAACTGTTTTTT; cdr3_aa: CASSLPSEKLFF
clone_size: NA; j_call: TRBJ1-2; d_call: NA; v_call: TRBV6-5; cdr3_nt: TGTGCCAGCAGTTACGCTCCGACTAAAGCTGGCTACACCTTC; cdr3_aa: CASSYAPTKAGYTF
clone_size: NA; j_call: TRBJ2-7; d_call: TRBD2; v_call: TRBV5-6; cdr3_nt: TGTGCCAGCAGCTTCTGGGGGGGCGAGCAGTACTTC; cdr3_aa: CASSFWGGEQYF
clone_size: NA; j_call: TRBJ2-1; d_call: TRBD2; v_call: TRBV27; cdr3_nt: TGTGCCAGCAGGGGGACTAGCTCCTACAATGAGCAGTTCTTC; cdr3_aa: CASRGTSSYNEQFF
clone_size: NA; j_call: TRBJ2-1; d_call: TRBD2; v_call: TRBV14; cdr3_nt: TGTGCCAGCAGCCGAGGACTAGCGGGAGGAGGGGAGCAGTTCTTC; cdr3_aa: CASSRGLAGGGEQFF
clone_size: NA; j_call: TRBJ1-4; d_call: NA; v_call: TRBV7-9; cdr3_nt: TGTGCCAGCAGCTTATACGGTGGTAATGAAAAACTGTTTTTT; cdr3_aa: CASSLYGGNEKLFF
clone_size: NA; j_call: TRBJ2-1; d_call: TRBD2; v_call: TRBV2; cdr3_nt: TGTGCCAGCAGTGACCCCCACCTAGCGGGAGTCGGCGATGAGCAGTTCTTC; cdr3_aa: CASSDPHLAGVGDEQFF
clone_size: once; j_call: TRBJ1-5; d_call: NA; v_call: TRBV19; cdr3_nt: TGTGCCAGTAGTATACGGGCGGGGGGAGATCAGCCCCAGCATTTT; cdr3_aa: CASSIRAGGDQPQHF
clone_size: NA; j_call: TRBJ1-3; d_call: NA; v_call: TRBV7-6; cdr3_nt: TGTGCCAGCAGCTTGACACTCTCTGGAAACACCATATATTTT; cdr3_aa: CASSLTLSGNTIYF
clone_size: few; j_call: TRBJ1-1; d_call: NA; v_call: TRBV5-1; cdr3_nt: TGCGCCAGCAGCTTGGGACAGGTAAACACTGAAGCTTTCTTT; cdr3_aa: CASSLGQVNTEAFF
clone_size: NA; j_call: TRBJ2-1; d_call: TRBD2; v_call: TRBV19; cdr3_nt: TGTGCCAGTAAGGGTTCTAGCGGGAGACTCAATGAGCAGTTCTTC; cdr3_aa: CASKGSSGRLNEQFF
clone_size: NA; j_call: TRBJ2-6; d_call: NA; v_call: TRBV5-1; cdr3_nt: TGCGCCAGCAGCAGAGGACACAACTCTGGGGCCAACGTCCTGACTTTC; cdr3_aa: CASSRGHNSGANVLTF
clone_size: NA; j_call: TRBJ2-2; d_call: NA; v_call: TRBV11-2; cdr3_nt: TGTGCCAGCAGCCCAGGGGTGGCGCGGACCGCGAACACCGGGGAGCTGTTTTTT; cdr3_aa: CASSPGVARTANTGELFF
clone_size: NA; j_call: TRBJ1-2; d_call: NA; v_call: TRBV28; cdr3_nt: TGTGCCAGCACCCCTTATCCCCCCTATGGCTACACCTTC; cdr3_aa: CASTPYPPYGYTF
clone_size: NA; j_call: TRBJ2-3; d_call: TRBD2; v_call: TRBV12-5; cdr3_nt: TGTGCTAGTGGTTCAAGGGTGGGCTTCGCGGGGGACACAGATACGCAGTATTTT; cdr3_aa: CASGSRVGFAGDTDTQYF
clone_size: NA; j_call: TRBJ2-7; d_call: TRBD1; v_call: TRBV27; cdr3_nt: TGTGCCAGCGGCCGGGACAGGGGGGATGGGGAGCAGTACTTC; cdr3_aa: CASGRDRGDGEQYF
clone_size: few; j_call: TRBJ2-1; d_call: NA; v_call: TRBV28; cdr3_nt: TGTGCCAGCAGTCCCCTACGGGGGACGGACAATGAGCAGTTCTTC; cdr3_aa: CASSPLRGTDNEQFF
clone_size: NA; j_call: TRBJ2-7; d_call: NA; v_call: TRBV18; cdr3_nt: TGTGCCAGCTCTTCAGACAGGTCAGGATACGAGCAGTACTTC; cdr3_aa: CASSSDRSGYEQYF
clone_size: NA; j_call: TRBJ1-3; d_call: NA; v_call: TRBV6-2/TRBV6-3; cdr3_nt: TGTGCCAGCAGTCCCGCGCCTGCTGGAAACACCATATATTTT; cdr3_aa: CASSPAPAGNTIYF
clone_size: NA; j_call: TRBJ2-1; d_call: TRBD2; v_call: TRBV7-9; cdr3_nt: TGTGCCAGCAGCTTAGGACTAGCGGGAGAGGGCAATGAGCAGTTCTTC; cdr3_aa: CASSLGLAGEGNEQFF
clone_size: medium-sized; j_call: TRBJ1-1; d_call: NA; v_call: TRBV11-3; cdr3_nt: TGTGCCAGCAGCTTAGATGGGAGGGGTGGTAACACTGAAGCTTTCTTT; cdr3_aa: CASSLDGRGGNTEAFF
clone_size: NA; j_call: TRBJ2-7; d_call: TRBD1; v_call: TRBV6-5; cdr3_nt: TGTGCCAGCAGAGGGACAGGAGAGGCCGAGCAGTACTTC; cdr3_aa: CASRGTGEAEQYF
clone_size: NA; j_call: TRBJ2-7; d_call: TRBD1; v_call: TRBV12-5; cdr3_nt: TGTGCTAGTGCGAGTAGGGGGCGCTACGAGCAGTACTTC; cdr3_aa: CASASRGRYEQYF
clone_size: NA; j_call: TRBJ1-4; d_call: TRBD1; v_call: TRBV29-1; cdr3_nt: TGCAGCACCTGGACAGGGGGGAATGAAAAACTGTTTTTT; cdr3_aa: CSTWTGGNEKLFF
clone_size: NA; j_call: TRBJ2-5; d_call: TRBD2; v_call: TRBV5-4; cdr3_nt: TGTGCCAGCAGCTTAAAGCTGGGGGGGGAGACCCAGTACTTC; cdr3_aa: CASSLKLGGETQYF
clone_size: NA; j_call: TRBJ1-4; d_call: TRBD1; v_call: TRBV19; cdr3_nt: TGTGCCAGTAGTATCAGAATGGACAGGGGTAATGAAAAACTGTTTTTT; cdr3_aa: CASSIRMDRGNEKLFF
clone_size: NA; j_call: TRBJ2-7; d_call: TRBD2; v_call: TRBV3-1/TRBV3-2; cdr3_nt: TGTGCCAGCAGCCAAGCGGGAGGCCCCTACGAGCAGTACTTC; cdr3_aa: CASSQAGGPYEQYF
clone_size: NA; j_call: TRBJ2-3; d_call: TRBD1; v_call: TRBV18; cdr3_nt: TGTGCCAGCTCTCAATCAGGGGGAGATACGCAGTATTTT; cdr3_aa: CASSQSGGDTQYF
clone_size: NA; j_call: TRBJ2-1; d_call: NA; v_call: TRBV19; cdr3_nt: TGTGCCAGTAGTACAGCTCGGGGGAATGAGCAGTTCTTC; cdr3_aa: CASSTARGNEQFF
clone_size: NA; j_call: TRBJ1-4; d_call: NA; v_call: TRBV20-1; cdr3_nt: TGCCAGGTCCAGTGGAATGAAAAACTGTTTTTT; cdr3_aa: CQVQWNEKLFF
clone_size: NA; j_call: TRBJ2-7; d_call: TRBD1; v_call: TRBV18; cdr3_nt: TGTGCCAGTCAACAGGGGGCGAACTCCTACGAGCAGTACTTC; cdr3_aa: CASQQGANSYEQYF
clone_size: NA; j_call: TRBJ2-7; d_call: TRBD2; v_call: TRBV18; cdr3_nt: TGTGCCAGCTCACGAACGGGACTAGCGGACTACGAGCAGTACTTC; cdr3_aa: CASSRTGLADYEQYF
clone_size: NA; j_call: TRBJ1-2; d_call: TRBD1; v_call: TRBV9; cdr3_nt: TGTGCCAGCAGCGCCTGGCACAGGGGGCAGGATGGCTACACCTTC; cdr3_aa: CASSAWHRGQDGYTF
clone_size: NA; j_call: TRBJ1-1; d_call: TRBD1; v_call: TRBV7-2; cdr3_nt: TGTGCCAGCAGGGTACAGGGGACGAACACTGAAGCTTTCTTT; cdr3_aa: CASRVQGTNTEAFF
clone_size: many; j_call: TRBJ2-7; d_call: TRBD1; v_call: TRBV15; cdr3_nt: TGTGCCACCAGCAGTCACACAGGGGGTTTTAGCGAGCAGTACTTC; cdr3_aa: CATSSHTGGFSEQYF
clone_size: once; j_call: TRBJ1-1; d_call: TRBD1; v_call: TRBV7-6; cdr3_nt: TGTGCCAGCAGCTTACGGACAGGGCCGAACACTGAAGCTTTCTTT; cdr3_aa: CASSLRTGPNTEAFF
clone_size: NA; j_call: TRBJ2-3; d_call: TRBD2; v_call: TRBV15; cdr3_nt: TGTGCCACCAGCAGATGGACTAGCGGCACAGATACGCAGTATTTT; cdr3_aa: CATSRWTSGTDTQYF
clone_size: NA; j_call: TRBJ2-7; d_call: NA; v_call: TRBV19; cdr3_nt: TGTGCCAGTATGGGCTCTCCCCACTACGAGCAGTACTTC; cdr3_aa: CASMGSPHYEQYF
clone_size: NA; j_call: TRBJ2-5; d_call: NA; v_call: TRBV3-1/TRBV3-2; cdr3_nt: TGTGCCAGCAGCCAAGATTCGGTAACAGGGTTGTCGGCCCAGTACTTC; cdr3_aa: CASSQDSVTGLSAQYF
clone_size: NA; j_call: TRBJ1-5; d_call: NA; v_call: TRBV28; cdr3_nt: TGTGCCAGCAGTTTGCCAGGGGCTAGCAATCAGCCCCAGCATTTT; cdr3_aa: CASSLPGASNQPQHF
clone_size: NA; j_call: TRBJ2-1; d_call: TRBD2; v_call: TRBV5-1; cdr3_nt: TGCGCCAGCAGCTCCTTAGCGGGAGGGGTGTTCTTC; cdr3_aa: CASSSLAGGVFF
clone_size: NA; j_call: TRBJ1-2; d_call: NA; v_call: TRBV28; cdr3_nt: TGTGCCAGCGGAAGCGGGGGTGCCCGTCGAGGCTACACCTTC; cdr3_aa: CASGSGGARRGYTF
clone_size: once; j_call: TRBJ1-6; d_call: NA; v_call: TRBV3-1/TRBV3-2; cdr3_nt: TGTGCCAGCAGCCAAGAAGGGGCGTCCCGGACAAATTCACCCCTCCACTTT; cdr3_aa: CASSQEGASRTNSPLHF
clone_size: NA; j_call: TRBJ2-1; d_call: NA; v_call: TRBV7-3; cdr3_nt: TGTGCCAGCAGCCAGTGGGCGGGCATATCCAATGAGCAGTTCTTC; cdr3_aa: CASSQWAGISNEQFF
clone_size: NA; j_call: TRBJ2-1; d_call: TRBD2; v_call: TRBV6-5; cdr3_nt: TGTGCCAGCAGACGAGCGGGGGTGGACAATGAGCAGTTCTTC; cdr3_aa: CASRRAGVDNEQFF
clone_size: once; j_call: TRBJ2-5; d_call: NA; v_call: TRBV6-5; cdr3_nt: TGTGCCAGCACCCCAAGTGGAACAGGTCAAGAGACCCAGTACTTC; cdr3_aa: CASTPSGTGQETQYF
clone_size: once; j_call: TRBJ1-2; d_call: NA; v_call: TRBV6-2/TRBV6-3; cdr3_nt: TGTGCCAGCAGTTACTCCGGAGGGGAGTATGGCTACACCTTC; cdr3_aa: CASSYSGGEYGYTF
clone_size: NA; j_call: TRBJ1-1; d_call: NA; v_call: TRBV28; cdr3_nt: TGTGCCAGCAGTTTCTCAAGGGGGTTTGGTGAAGCTTTCTTT; cdr3_aa: CASSFSRGFGEAFF
clone_size: few; j_call: TRBJ1-1; d_call: NA; v_call: TRBV5-6; cdr3_nt: TGTGCCAGCAGCTATACAGGGTTTCACACTGAAGCTTTCTTT; cdr3_aa: CASSYTGFHTEAFF
clone_size: NA; j_call: TRBJ2-7; d_call: TRBD1; v_call: TRBV28; cdr3_nt: TGTGCCAGCGGAGGGCCTGGGACAGGGAGTTACGAGCAGTACTTC; cdr3_aa: CASGGPGTGSYEQYF